This entry concerns a single T cell receptor beta chain. This specimen belongs to a study of human T cells and chemical hapten exposure. TCRdb processed the RACE reads anew with MiXCR; each CDR3 protein has one entry. The data hold roughly 380,000 distinct CDR3 sequences, with approximately 5% observed a single time. Time point in this sample: patch test 1, 2 weeks after DPC sensitization. Treatment denoted: therapeutic diphenylcyclopropenone sensitization with weekly scalp DPC. The input for sequencing was whole blood, taken in connection with sensitization to the hapten diphenylcyclopropenone (DPC). This receptor was identified in a woman aged 50 to 65 with alopecia areata. Some clones in this sample may be carry-over from other donors' samples.

For the CDR3, the DNA is TGTGCCAGCAGCTGGGGCAGCACCGGGGAGCTGTTTTTT. Translating it yields CASSWGSTGELFF. The chain links TRBV7-2 to TRBJ2-2; possibly TRBD1 for D (5 bases). The length of the CDR3 is 13 residues. Trimming removed 4 bases from V and 4 bases from J, with 7 bases in between. Germline-derived CDR1 and CDR2 are SGHTA and FQGNSA.